A single sample gave rise to the 21 T cell receptor beta chains below, sequenced in a study of blood T cell repertoires in COVID-19. The method was immunoSEQ multiplex PCR; TCRdb's version includes in-frame clones alone and lacks a portion of them. Among 180,000 or so clones listed, more than 75% were seen once. Sequencing was performed on peripheral blood. The receptor source for this set is an elderly woman with acute or convalescent COVID-19.

The chain employs TRBV12-3 or TRBV12-4 and TRBJ1-2; TRBD1 matches at 7 bases. The junction had 2 bases not matched to a gene; V was cut back by 3 bases and J by 7 bases. This CDR3 region has 12 residues. The CDR3 reads CASSFGTAGYTF. DNA for the CDR3: TGTGCCAGCAGTTTCGGGACAGCTGGCTACACCTTC.

The CDR3 loop reads CASRPGDREGGYTF. DNA of the CDR3: TGTGCCAGCAGACCCGGGGACAGGGAGGGCGGCTACACCTTC. This chain uses TRBV6-5 with TRBJ1-2, with 9 bases aligning to TRBD1. V lost 6 bases to trimming and J lost 8 bases; unmatched junction nucleotides: 10. Germline V gene sequence: CDR1 MNHEY, CDR2 SVGAGI. This CDR3 has 14 amino acids.

The chain links TRBV5-1 to TRBJ2-1, with TRBD2 matching 12 bases. The V and J ends lost 6 bases and 8 bases, in that order; junction bases with no gene match: 6. The CDR3 consists of 14 residues. Germline V gives CDR1 SGHRS, CDR2 YFSETQ. CDR3 loop: CASTLTSGSDEQFF. DNA of the CDR3: TGCGCCAGCACCCTGACTAGCGGGAGTGATGAGCAGTTCTTC.

This clone has more than one count but fewer than ten. V is TRBV10-3 and J is TRBJ1-6; no reliable D call. This CDR3 is 15 amino acids long. Trimming took 0 bases from V and 6 from J, leaving 9 bases between them. Per the germline V gene, CDR1 is ENHRY and CDR2 is SYGVKD. The CDR3, as DNA: TGTGCCATCAGTGAGTCGAACCAGGTTAATTCACCCCTCCACTTT. Protein: CAISESNQVNSPLHF.

The chain joins TRBV5-5 to TRBJ1-5; 8 nucleotides agree with TRBD1. V trimming: 0 bases; J trimming: 5 bases; junction bases outside the gene matches: 10. The CDR3 sequence is 17 residues long. Germline-derived CDR1 and CDR2 are SGHKS and YYEKEE (reference sequence). CDR3 DNA sequence: TGTGCCAGCAGCTTGGTAGCGACAGGGGTCGGCCATCAGCCCCAGCATTTT. Residues: CASSLVATGVGHQPQHF.

As concerns this clone: Other DNA sequences within the sample encode an identical CDR3. V and J are TRBV5-1 and TRBJ2-3; D may be TRBD2 (5 bases). Deletions cut 3 bases from V and 1 base from J, with 9 bases between. This CDR3 has 14 amino acids. Germline-derived CDR1 and CDR2 are SGHRS and YFSETQ. CDR3 loop: CASSSGSGTDTQYF. The CDR3 nucleotides are TGCGCCAGCAGCTCGGGATCGGGCACAGATACGCAGTATTTT.

This chain links TRBV10-3 with TRBJ2-1; tentative D call: TRBD2 (5 bases). CDR1 and CDR2 from the germline V gene are ENHRY and SYGVKD. This CDR3 spans 12 amino acids. The V end was cut by 6 bases, the J end by 5 bases, with 8 bases between. The CDR3 region has the DNA TGTGCCATCAGGACGGGGAACAATGAGCAGTTCTTC. It encodes CAIRTGNNEQFF.

The chain carries TRBV6-5 and TRBJ1-3, with a tentative D call TRBD1 (5 bases). The germline V and J ends were trimmed by 6 bases and 2 bases, with 11 bases remaining between them. CDR1 is MNHEY and CDR2 is SVGAGI in the germline V gene. CDR3 length: 14 residues. The CDR3 region has the DNA TGTGCCAGCAGCTTGGACATCGCTGGAAACACCATATATTTT. Amino acid sequence: CASSLDIAGNTIYF.

This rearrangement joins TRBV29-1 to TRBJ2-7; the D gene is possibly TRBD2 (6 bases). The ends were cut back, 1 base at V and 3 bases at J, with 13 bases in the middle. The CDR3 extends over 14 amino acids. Germline CDR1 reads SQVTM; CDR2 reads ANQGSEA. The CDR3 DNA follows: TGCAGCGTTGAAGGGAGCGGGCCATACTACGAGCAGTACTTC. Amino acid sequence: CSVEGSGPYYEQYF.

The chain is built from TRBV19 and TRBJ1-2, with D perhaps TRBD1 (6 bases). The V end was cut by 6 bases, the J end by 4 bases, with 18 bases between. This CDR3 spans 15 amino acids. CDR1 LNHDA and CDR2 SQIVND come from the germline V gene (reference sequence). CDR3 nucleotides: TGTGCCAGTAGCGACCGCAACAGGGAAGGCTATGGCTACACCTTC. Encoded protein: CASSDRNREGYGYTF. The full variable domain, its missing parts supplied by reference TRBV19 and TRBJ1-2, is DGGITQSPKYLFRKEGQNVTLSCEQNLNHDAMYWYRQDPGQGLRLIYYSQIVNDFQKGDIAEGYSVSREKKESFPLTVTSAQKNPTAFYLCASSDRNREGYGYTFGSGTRLTVV.

This chain links TRBV18 with TRBJ2-7; TRBD1 aligns across 7 bases. CDR1 and CDR2 (germline): KGHSH, LQKENI. The CDR3 is 14 amino acids. V shed 4 bases, J shed 1 base, and the junction held 4 bases outside the gene matches. CDR3: CASSQAGGSYEQYF. The CDR3 region has the DNA TGTGCCAGCTCACAGGCAGGGGGATCCTACGAGCAGTACTTC.

The chain links TRBV19 to TRBJ1-1; 12 nucleotides agree with TRBD1. Germline CDR1 and CDR2: LNHDA and SQIVND (reference sequence). Germline trimming cut 7 bases from V and 4 bases from J; bases unmatched to any gene: 7. The CDR3 is made up of 15 amino acids. The CDR3 reads CASIRGQGAGTEAFF. Written as DNA, the CDR3 is TGTGCCAGTATCCGGGGACAGGGGGCGGGCACTGAAGCTTTCTTT.

V gene TRBV5-1 combines with J gene TRBJ1-3; weak D call: TRBD1 (5 bases). Per germline, CDR1 SGHRS and CDR2 YFSETQ. The length of the CDR3 is 14 residues. Trimming shortened V by 2 bases and J by 8 bases, and 14 bases separated the two germline ends. DNA of the CDR3: TGCGCCAGCAGCTTAGACAGCGCCCGGGACACCATATATTTT. This gives the protein CASSLDSARDTIYF.

The V gene is TRBV29-1, the J gene TRBJ2-5; 9 bases agree with TRBD1. This CDR3 region has 14 residues. Germline V lookup: CDR1 SQVTM, CDR2 ANQGSEA. V gave up 5 bases and J gave up 7 bases; unmatched junction bases: 11. The CDR3 is CSVTQGAGWGTQYF. In DNA form, the CDR3 reads TGCAGCGTTACACAGGGGGCAGGATGGGGGACCCAGTACTTC.

V and J are TRBV6-5 and TRBJ2-5, with 7 bases aligning to TRBD1. Germline V gene lookup returns CDR1 MNHEY and CDR2 SVGAGI. The CDR3 length is 12 residues. J was trimmed by 4 bases and V by 10 bases; bases with no gene match: 6. CDR3 in amino acids: CATNSGGETQYF. In nucleotides, the CDR3 is TGTGCCACCAATTCAGGGGGAGAGACCCAGTACTTC.

CDR3 region: CASSRQGREQYF. The CDR3, as DNA: TGCGCCAGCAGCCGGCAGGGTCGGGAGCAGTACTTC. This chain uses TRBV4-1 with TRBJ2-7, with D tentatively TRBD1 (5 bases). This CDR3 is 12 amino acids long. V lost 4 bases, J lost 7 bases, and 11 bases lay in between. Germline-derived CDR1 and CDR2 are MGHRA and YSYEKL.

This sequence joins TRBV28 and TRBJ2-5, with 8 bases aligning to TRBD1. Germline loops: CDR1 MDHEN, CDR2 SYDVKM. Trimming cost V 6 bases and J 1 base; bases outside gene matches: 7. The CDR3 contains 15 residues. CDR3 DNA sequence: TGTGCCAGCAGAACAGGGGGACTGGGCCAAGAGACCCAGTACTTC. Its protein product is CASRTGGLGQETQYF.

Only one count was recorded for this clone. The chain couples TRBV5-5 to TRBJ1-2, with D hard to call. This CDR3 spans 12 amino acids. Germline CDR1 reads SGHKS; CDR2 reads YYEKEE (reference sequence). Trimming left V 0 bases short and J 13 bases short, with 13 bases between. CDR3: CASSLARQSVTF. The CDR3 DNA sequence: TGTGCCAGCAGCTTGGCCCGGCAGAGCGTCACCTTC.

V and J are TRBV9 and TRBJ1-3; TRBD1 might be the D (6 bases). CDR1 and CDR2 (germline): SGDLS, YYNGEE. Trimming cost V 3 bases and J 4 bases, with 14 bases left between them. The CDR3 has 15 amino acids. The CDR3 reads CASSAPQGPGNTIYF. CDR3 DNA sequence: TGTGCCAGCAGCGCCCCGCAGGGGCCAGGAAACACCATATATTTT. The full variable domain, completed using reference TRBV9 and TRBJ1-3, is DSGVTQTPKHLITATGQRVTLRCSPRSGDLSVYWYQQSLDQGLQFLIQYYNGEERAKGNILERFSAQQFPDLHSELNLSSLELGDSALYFCASSAPQGPGNTIYFGEGSWLTVV.

This chain joins TRBV7-8 and TRBJ2-7; 7 bases line up with TRBD2. CDR1 is SGHVS and CDR2 is FQNEAQ in the germline V gene. CDR3 length: 15 amino acids. J lost 7 bases, V lost 6 bases, and 15 bases had no gene match. CDR3 amino acids: CASRGGSGPPREQYF. The CDR3 DNA sequence: TGTGCCAGCAGGGGAGGGAGCGGCCCACCGAGGGAGCAGTACTTC.

The rearrangement uses TRBV19 and TRBJ2-1, with TRBD2 as a possible D gene (6 bases). CDR1 and CDR2 from the germline V gene are LNHDA and SQIVND (reference sequence). Between the trimmed V and J ends, which lost 5 bases and 9 bases, there was a span of 17 bases. CDR3 length: 14 amino acids. The CDR3 coding sequence is TGTGCCAGTAGTCTTACCGGGACTTACGCTGAGCAGTTCTTC. Translated, it gives CASSLTGTYAEQFF.